This TCR beta chain was observed in a study of blood T cell repertoires in COVID-19. At the level of the study: Acute and convalescent COVID-19 samples came from the United States, Italy and Spain.

CDR1 and CDR2 from the germline V gene are SGHDT and YYEEEE. Trimming took 2 bases from V and 0 from J, leaving 8 bases between them. The CDR3 loop spans 14 amino acids. Authors' methods: Amplified reference gene primers provided the basis for estimating nucleated cell counts. Assay used: immunoSEQ multiplex PCR; TCRdb lists only in-frame clones, some missing. Clone size and V and J calls were adopted from that table, with D and trimming inferred from the DNA. The sample carries about 150,000 clones, 87% recorded once. The sequenced sample consisted of peripheral blood. The TCR was taken from a woman aged 50 to 65 with active or convalescent COVID-19. The V and J genes are TRBV5-6 and TRBJ1-2, with D perhaps TRBD1 (6 bases). DNA for the CDR3: TGTGCCAGCAGCTTACAGGGAGCTAACTATGGCTACACCTTC. The encoded protein is CASSLQGANYGYTF.